The source of this T cell receptor beta chain is a study of HIV-infected patients and healthy controls. Remarks on this clonotype: This beta chain turned up in a library designed for alpha chains; as an off-target read, its abundance says little.

Follow-up blood was drawn about 14 weeks, roughly three months, after antiretroviral therapy began. Whole blood was used without fractionation, so all unsorted peripheral T cells were included. 400 to 550 ng RNA was reverse transcribed with alpha and beta constant-region primers. Separate chain-specific third strand synthesis with multiplexing indices produced the alpha and beta libraries. Ligation attached cDNA to a 5' RACE adapter that carried a random hexamer and SP2 site. MiXCR, run by TCRdb on the 5' RACE reads, gives a single entry per CDR3 protein. Among 8,000 to 8,500 distinct CDR3 sequences listed, 6.7% were seen once. The CDR3 sequence is 12 residues long. The germline gives CDR1 SQVTM, CDR2 ANQGSEA.

This chain joins TRBV29-1 and TRBJ2-3; 7 nucleotides match TRBD1. The sequence was obtained from an adult with HIV infection. This sample comprised blood, obtained during antiretroviral therapy. In DNA, the CDR3 is TGCAGTCTACTGAGGGGGCAAGATACGCAGTATTTT. Translation: CSLLRGQDTQYF.